These 16 T cell receptor beta chains originate from one sample sequenced in a study of blood T cell repertoires in COVID-19. The method was immunoSEQ multiplex PCR; TCRdb's version includes in-frame clones alone and lacks a portion of them. This sample has about 230,000 clones, with about 79% found just once. Sequenced material: peripheral blood. Source of these receptors: a man aged 35-49 years who had recovered from COVID-19.

V usage is TRBV7-2 and J usage is TRBJ2-1; D perhaps matches TRBD1 (5 bases). Germline V gene data show CDR1 as SGHTA and CDR2 as FQGNSA. V was trimmed by 5 bases and J by 7 bases, leaving 15 bases between them. The CDR3 length is 14 residues. The CDR3 reads CASSKGVPRNEQFF. CDR3 nucleotides: TGTGCCAGCAGCAAAGGGGTCCCGAGGAATGAGCAGTTCTTC.

This clone is a singleton in its sample. The V gene is TRBV4-1, the J gene TRBJ2-7; possible D gene TRBD2, 7 bases. V lost 0 bases, J lost 4 bases, and 16 bases lay in between. The V gene's germline CDR1 is MGHRA and CDR2 YSYEKL. The CDR3 loop spans 16 amino acids. Here the CDR3 reads CASSQDGRDNGYEQYF. The CDR3 coding sequence is TGCGCCAGCAGCCAAGATGGGAGGGACAATGGTTACGAGCAGTACTTC.

The chain links TRBV20-1 to TRBJ2-7; possible D gene TRBD2, 6 bases. The V and J ends lost 3 bases and 5 bases respectively, with 11 bases between them. This CDR3 contains 12 residues. Germline CDR1 and CDR2: DFQATT and SNEGSKA (reference sequence). The CDR3 protein is CSASRDFDEQYF. The CDR3, as DNA: TGCAGTGCTAGTAGGGACTTTGACGAGCAGTACTTC.

The V and J genes are TRBV23-1 and TRBJ1-2; possibly TRBD1 for D (5 bases). TRBV23-1 is filed as an ORF, its function uncertain. This CDR3 contains 16 residues. V lost 2 bases and J 1 base, leaving 14 bases between the germline ends. In DNA, the CDR3 is TGCGCCAGCAGTCAACCCCGCTCAGGGTGTAACTATGGCTACACCTTC. Protein sequence: CASSQPRSGCNYGYTF.

The chain combines TRBV29-1 with TRBJ2-4; a weak D match, TRBD1 (5 bases). The V and J ends lost 2 bases and 11 bases respectively, with 10 bases between them. CDR1 and CDR2 from the germline V gene are SQVTM and ANQGSEA. This CDR3 comprises 11 residues. CDR3 loop: CSVEQGPVQYF. The CDR3 region has the DNA TGCAGCGTTGAACAGGGCCCAGTTCAGTACTTC.

This rearrangement joins TRBV10-1 to TRBJ1-5; D is unclear. Trimming stripped 1 base from V and 0 bases from J, with 7 bases between. From germline, CDR1 is WNHNN and CDR2 SYGVQD (reference sequence). The CDR3 covers 15 residues. This chain's CDR3 is CASSELGPSNQPQHF. For the CDR3, the DNA is TGCGCCAGCAGTGAGTTGGGCCCTAGCAATCAGCCCCAGCATTTT.

The chain links TRBV6-5 to TRBJ1-5, with 12 bases that match TRBD1. Germline V gives CDR1 MNHEY, CDR2 SVGAGI. The length of the CDR3 is 16 residues. The ends lost 4 bases at V and 6 bases at J; junction bases unmatched: 7. The CDR3 bases are TGTGCCAGCAGTTCCCGGGACAGGGGGCCGAGTCAGCCCCAGCATTTT. Residues: CASSSRDRGPSQPQHF.

The J gene is TRBJ2-7, the V gene TRBV11-3; the match to TRBD2 covers 14 bases. The V gene end was trimmed by 4 bases and the J gene end by 7 bases; junction bases not matched to a gene: 6. Per germline, CDR1 SGHNT and CDR2 YENEEA. The CDR3 length is 15 residues. In DNA, the CDR3 is TGTGCCAGCAGCTCGGGACTAGCGGGAGTCAGTGAGCAGTACTTC. Translating it yields CASSSGLAGVSEQYF.

J is TRBJ2-1 and V is TRBV5-4, with D possibly being TRBD2 (7 bases). Trimming removed 1 base from V and 5 bases from J, with 13 bases in between. Germline assignment: CDR1 SGHNT and CDR2 YYREEE (reference sequence). The CDR3 is 15 residues long. CDR3 sequence (DNA): TGTGCCAGCAGCTTGAGGGGGGGGCGGGACAATGAGCAGTTCTTC. It translates to CASSLRGGRDNEQFF.

The V call is TRBV19, the J call TRBJ2-7; 14 nucleotides line up with TRBD2. This CDR3 has 20 residues. J was trimmed by 0 bases and V by 3 bases; bases with no gene match: 13. Germline-derived CDR1 and CDR2 are LNHDA and SQIVND (reference sequence). CDR3 nucleotides: TGTGCCAGTAGTATTTTCCCAAGGACTAGCGGGAGGTCAGGCTCCTACGAGCAGTACTTC. Translating it yields CASSIFPRTSGRSGSYEQYF. Using reference TRBV19 and TRBJ2-7 for the parts outside the CDR3, the full variable domain is DGGITQSPKYLFRKEGQNVTLSCEQNLNHDAMYWYRQDPGQGLRLIYYSQIVNDFQKGDIAEGYSVSREKKESFPLTVTSAQKNPTAFYLCASSIFPRTSGRSGSYEQYFGPGTRLTVT.

The chain links TRBV11-2 to TRBJ1-1, with D maybe TRBD1 (5 bases). The CDR3 length is 14 residues. Germline V CDR1 and CDR2: SGHAT, FQNNGV. V lost 5 bases to trimming and J lost 4 bases, with 14 bases between them. CDR3 in amino acids: CASSARRAGTEAFF. DNA for the CDR3: TGTGCCAGCAGCGCGCGCAGGGCCGGCACTGAAGCTTTCTTT.

V gene TRBV19 combines with J gene TRBJ2-7; TRBD1 aligns across 9 bases. The ends lost 5 bases at V and 5 bases at J; junction bases unmatched: 7. The CDR3 covers 14 residues. Germline V gene sequence: CDR1 LNHDA, CDR2 SQIVND (reference sequence). The CDR3 DNA is TGTGCCAGTAGTCCTACCGGGACAGGGCACGAGCAGTACTTC. Residues: CASSPTGTGHEQYF.

This sequence joins TRBV30 and TRBJ1-2; D is ambiguous. Looked up from germline, CDR1 is GTSNPN and CDR2 is SVGIG (reference sequence). The length of the CDR3 is 13 residues. The V and J ends lost 4 bases and 0 bases respectively, with 9 bases between them. Here the CDR3 DNA reads TGTGCCTGGACGAAAAGCACTAACTATGGCTACACCTTC. Translated: CAWTKSTNYGYTF.

This chain links TRBV18 with TRBJ1-4; 8 positions match TRBD1. The CDR3 is made up of 14 amino acids. In germline, CDR1 is KGHSH, CDR2 LQKENI. V dropped 6 bases and J dropped 8; count of bases not matched to a gene: 8. The CDR3 coding sequence is TGTGCCAGCTCGCCCGGGACAGGAGGGGAAAAACTGTTTTTT. It specifies CASSPGTGGEKLFF.

The rearrangement uses TRBV13 and TRBJ2-3; 7 nucleotides agree with TRBD1. Per the germline V gene, CDR1 is PRHDT and CDR2 is FYEKMQ (reference sequence). J gave up 2 bases and V 0 bases, and 5 bases lay outside the gene matches. This CDR3 spans 16 amino acids. CDR3 region: CASSLGPGQNTDTQYF. The CDR3 region has the DNA TGTGCCAGCAGCTTAGGTCCGGGACAGAACACAGATACGCAGTATTTT.

This chain joins TRBV6-2 or TRBV6-3 and TRBJ2-1, with TRBD2 identical over 9 bases. V lost 6 bases to trimming and J lost 15 bases; unmatched junction nucleotides: 18. This CDR3 is 15 amino acids long. The germline V gene has CDR1 MNHEY and CDR2 SVGEGT. The CDR3 DNA reads TGTGCCAGCAGCTCCGACAGTGGAGCGGGGGGATTCCGGTTCTTC. It is translated as CASSSDSGAGGFRFF.